This T cell receptor (beta chain) was observed in a study of T cells in Graves' hyperthyroidism and ophthalmopathy. Findings and caveats of the study: Blood also carried most thyroid clonotypes expanded above 0.001.

Unmatched junction bases numbered 1, after V lost 8 bases and J lost 2 bases. CDR3 length: 14 residues. Germline CDR1 is SEHNR and CDR2 is FQNEAQ (reference sequence). When ophthalmopathy did not progress within 18 months, Graves' hyperthyroidism was considered stable. Thyroid ultrasound and orbital computed tomography, with clinical symptoms and serum thyroxine and TRAb, informed diagnoses. Many counts were recorded for this clonotype. Its antigen is currently unknown. Authors of the study amplified TCR beta CDR3 regions from RNA transcripts. An initial round of RT-PCR targeting the TCR CDR3 relied on the HTBI primer set. Using its own MiXCR run on the multiplex PCR reads, TCRdb lists one record per CDR3 protein. The table lists some 500,000 distinct CDR3 sequences, approximately 15% of them singletons.

This receptor was taken from a young woman with Graves' hyperthyroidism. The chain has TRBV7-9 and TRBJ2-1, with 12 bases lining up with TRBD2. The sample comprised blood. As DNA, the CDR3 is TGTGCCAGCCGGACTAGCGGGGCCTACAATGAGCAGTTCTTC. This translates into CASRTSGAYNEQFF.